This passage covers 12 T cell receptor beta chains from one sample sequenced in a study of blood T cell repertoires in COVID-19. The protocol was immunoSEQ multiplex PCR, while the TCRdb copy is restricted to in-frame clones and leaves out a portion. The data hold 150,000 to 200,000 clones, with 86% observed a single time. What was sequenced was peripheral blood. These receptors all come from a woman aged 70-85 years with acute or convalescent COVID-19.

This clone was seen a handful of times. This sequence joins TRBV19 and TRBJ1-1; 7 bases map to TRBD1. The CDR3 spans 14 residues. Germline V lookup: CDR1 LNHDA, CDR2 SQIVND (reference sequence). Trimming at V came to 6 bases and at J to 1 base, leaving 5 bases not matched to a gene. CDR3 DNA: TGTGCCAGTAGCACTCGACAGGGGAACACTGAAGCTTTCTTT. It is translated as CASSTRQGNTEAFF.

This chain links TRBV4-3 with TRBJ1-3; D is uncertain. This CDR3 contains 16 residues. V was pared by 0 bases and J by 0 bases, with 9 bases between. Germline lookup yields CDR1 LGHNA and CDR2 YSLEER. For the CDR3, the DNA is TGCGCCAGCAGCCAAGATAACAGTAACTCTGGAAACACCATATATTTT. This gives the protein CASSQDNSNSGNTIYF.

The chain links TRBV5-1 to TRBJ2-1; D remains unclear. Between the trimmed V and J ends, which lost 1 base and 4 bases, there was a span of 12 bases. Germline CDR1 and CDR2: SGHRS and YFSETQ. CDR3 length: 15 amino acids. The CDR3 coding sequence is TGCGCCAGCAGCTTGTTAGATCAGGTTTACAATGAGCAGTTCTTC. Translated, it gives CASSLLDQVYNEQFF.

This clone was recorded once. The genes are TRBV18 and TRBJ1-5, with a possible D match to TRBD1 (5 bases). This CDR3 contains 13 residues. CDR1 and CDR2 from the germline V gene are KGHSH and LQKENI. The V and J ends lost 6 bases and 7 bases respectively, with 13 bases between them. The CDR3, as DNA: TGTGCCAGCTCGCCGGGGGGGAGGCAGCCCCAGCATTTT. Residues: CASSPGGRQPQHF.

This chain connects TRBV4-3 to TRBJ1-1; D gene ambiguous. The length of the CDR3 is 18 residues. Germline V gene sequence: CDR1 LGHNA, CDR2 YSLEER. V lost 1 base and J lost 0, with 18 bases in between. The CDR3: CASSQVAQTRHMNTEAFF. CDR3 coding DNA: TGCGCCAGCAGCCAAGTAGCGCAGACACGACACATGAACACTGAAGCTTTCTTT.

This sequence joins TRBV18 and TRBJ1-5; D unclear. Germline V gives CDR1 KGHSH, CDR2 LQKENI. The CDR3 has 13 amino acids. Deletions cut 6 bases from V and 4 bases from J, with 10 bases between. CDR3 region: CASSSGRNQPQHF. DNA of the CDR3: TGTGCCAGCTCGAGCGGACGAAATCAGCCCCAGCATTTT.

The chain joins TRBV19 to TRBJ1-1; 8 bases match TRBD1. CDR1 and CDR2 (germline): LNHDA, SQIVND (reference sequence). V gave up 4 bases and J gave up 7 bases; unmatched junction bases: 2. The CDR3 consists of 12 residues. The CDR3 protein is CASSRGTGEAFF. The CDR3 nucleotides read TGTGCCAGTAGTAGGGGGACAGGTGAAGCTTTCTTT.

The chain carries TRBV5-1 and TRBJ1-5; D ambiguous. This CDR3 has 15 residues. The germline V gene has CDR1 SGHRS and CDR2 YFSETQ. The V end was cut by 4 bases, the J end by 3 bases, with 14 bases between. This CDR3 is CASSLHGEDNQPQHF. The CDR3, as DNA: TGCGCCAGCAGCCTGCACGGGGAGGACAATCAGCCCCAGCATTTT.

The chain joins TRBV6-2 or TRBV6-3 to TRBJ1-5, with 7 nucleotides matching TRBD1. This CDR3 spans 14 amino acids. Germline loops: CDR1 MNHEY, CDR2 SVGEGT. The trim removed 5 bases at V and 3 bases at J, leaving 4 bases unmatched. The CDR3 sequence: CASSPDRVNQPQHF. In DNA, the CDR3 is TGTGCCAGCAGTCCCGACAGGGTCAATCAGCCCCAGCATTTT.

This chain links TRBV2 with TRBJ1-2; 7 bases align to TRBD1. From germline, CDR1 is SNHLY and CDR2 FYNNEI. V shed 1 base and J 10 bases; nucleotides not matched to a gene: 9. CDR3 size: 14 residues. The CDR3 region is CASSEVRGQSDYTF. In DNA, the CDR3 is TGTGCCAGCAGTGAAGTAAGGGGACAGAGTGACTACACCTTC.

V gene TRBV18 combines with J gene TRBJ2-7; D uncertain. The CDR3 runs 11 residues. The germline V and J ends were trimmed by 4 bases and 5 bases, with 6 bases remaining between them. Germline V gene data show CDR1 as KGHSH and CDR2 as LQKENI. In DNA, the CDR3 is TGTGCCAGCTCACGTGCAGACGAGCAGTACTTC. Translation: CASSRADEQYF.

V gene TRBV21-1 combines with J gene TRBJ2-1; the table names TRBD2, a call not compared with the DNA. TRBV21-1 is a pseudogene locus. CDR3 length: 16 residues. In DNA, the CDR3 is TGTGCCAGCAGCAACCCTATAAAGCGGTACTACAATGAGCAGTTCTTC. The encoded protein is CASSNPIKRYYNEQFF.